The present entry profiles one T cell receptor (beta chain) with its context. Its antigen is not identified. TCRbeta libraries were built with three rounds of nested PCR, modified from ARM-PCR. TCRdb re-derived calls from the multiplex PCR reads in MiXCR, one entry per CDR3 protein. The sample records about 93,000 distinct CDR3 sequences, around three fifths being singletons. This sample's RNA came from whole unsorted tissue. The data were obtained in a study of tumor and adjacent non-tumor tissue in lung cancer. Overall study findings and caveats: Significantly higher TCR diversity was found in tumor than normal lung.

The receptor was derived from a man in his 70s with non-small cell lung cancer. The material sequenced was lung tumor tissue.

The CDR3 region is CACGGGRLQPQHF. The CDR3, as DNA: TGTGCTTGTGGGGGAGGTCGGTTACAGCCCCAGCATTTT. J is TRBJ1-5 and V is TRBV30; possibly TRBD1 for D (5 bases). The CDR3 is made up of 13 amino acids. Germline values: CDR1 GTSNPN, CDR2 SVGIG (reference sequence).